This T cell receptor (beta chain) originates from a study of regulatory T cells in long-lasting Graves disease. Arm-PCR of CDR3 regions with iRepertoire HTBI primers generated TCR beta libraries. TCRdb reprocessed the multiplex PCR reads with MiXCR, giving one entry per CDR3 protein. The table includes about 290,000 distinct CDR3 sequences, 20% to 25% detected once. Study-wide results and caveats: Persistent patients had more shared public clonotypes (2,741) than new patients (966). When disease was persistent, TRBV28, TRBJ1-2 and TRBJ2-5 were the favored segments.

Regarding time point: persistent/refractory GD, antithyroid drugs over 5 years with positive TRAb. PBMCs provided the RNA from which the TCR library was made. With EDTA tubes as the receptacles, approximately 8.2 milliliters of peripheral blood were drawn. With respect to this clonotype: Antigen specificity is unknown.

V was cut by 5 bases and J by 6 bases, with 14 bases left in between. CDR3 length equals 13 residues. Germline assignment: CDR1 WSHSY and CDR2 SAAADI. The starting material was peripheral blood mononuclear cells (PBMCs), obtained when the disease was refractory, from a patient treated with antithyroid drugs. J is TRBJ2-7 and V is TRBV10-2; no clear D gene. The clonotype originates from a female donor with Graves disease. CDR3 protein: CASSTDPPGEQYF. The CDR3 region has the DNA TGCGCCAGCAGTACGGACCCACCGGGCGAGCAGTACTTC.